This TCR beta chain originates from a study of shared clonotypes between healthy human individuals. The table came from immunoSEQ multiplex PCR; TCRdb's copy has only in-frame clones and leaves some out. The top ten clones hold more than 1.5% of a sample with about 2.1 million clones, just over 90% of them seen once. Details on this clone: What it binds is not known.

Study-wide results and caveats: In having few donors, the study represented limited genetic and exposure-history diversity. The study found lower generation probabilities in non-shared clonotypes than in those shared by all four donors.

Germline V gene sequence: CDR1 GTSNPN, CDR2 SVGIG (reference sequence). Trimming removed 3 bases from V and 0 bases from J, with 15 bases in between. This CDR3 region has 16 residues. Naive CD8 cells comprised CD45RO-negative, CCR7-positively selected cells, excluding terminally differentiated effector memory CD45RA+ cells. The clonotype was recovered from a young man in good health. Some clones in this sample may be carry-over from other donors' samples. The chain is built from TRBV30 and TRBJ2-1; TRBD1 is a possible D gene (6 bases). The sequenced sample was naive CD8+ T cells from PBMCs. The CDR3 sequence: CAWSQRGFSSYNEQFF. CDR3 bases: TGTGCCTGGAGCCAAAGGGGGTTCAGCTCCTACAATGAGCAGTTCTTC.